What follows describes a single TCR beta chain. Its antigen is undetermined. The sample contains more than one DNA sequence encoding this CDR3. The entry originates in a study of shared clonotypes between healthy human individuals. Study outcomes and limitations: Investigators expected sequencing depth to affect clonotype sharing among donors.

Per the authors' pipeline: Junction-only immunoSEQ sequences carried no quality scores, so filtering differed. TCRdb keeps only in-frame clones here, not all; method: immunoSEQ multiplex PCR. That table furnishes V, J and clone size, whereas the DNA furnished D and trimming. The repertoire holds about 470,000 clones, 70% to 80% seen once, with about 13% in the top ten. The CDR3 has 14 residues. Trimming cost V 0 bases and J 2 bases, with 8 bases left between them. The germline gives CDR1 MNHNS, CDR2 SASEGT. It was 80 million to 90 million PBMCs that unsorted samples used for genomic DNA. Sequencing used PBMCs. This receptor was obtained from a woman in her thirties or forties in good health. Some clones in this sample may be carry-over from other donors' samples. V usage is TRBV6-1 and J usage is TRBJ2-7; D is unclear. CDR3 in DNA: TGTGCCAGCAGTGAAGCGTGGGGTACCTACGAGCAGTACTTC. It is translated as CASSEAWGTYEQYF.